This T cell receptor (beta chain) comes out of a study of T-cell reconstitution after alpha-beta-depleted transplantation in children (TCRdb year 2016). Broadly, across the study: Using TCR repertoire profiling, the study quantitatively followed how T-cell immune reconstitution unfolded in children after TCRalphabeta/CD19-depleted allogeneic hematopoietic cell transplantation. The paper's findings and limits, for the study overall: Over the following months the frequencies of hyperexpanded clones went down, and after one year T-cell counts and TCRbeta diversity were mostly credited to newly produced T cells. Apparently early alphabetaT-cell count recovery about two months after transplant reportedly relied on only several hundred rapidly expanded clones derived from non-depleted graft cells. The high TCRbeta diversity at day 60 in some patients was ascribed to recipient T cells and intrathymic progenitors that had survived conditioning.

Preparation of the library involved PCR. Reads for this sample came from an Illumina HiSeq 2500. TCR libraries were prepared with molecular barcoding, using unique molecular identifiers to normalize TCRbeta repertoire quantification. Starting from the raw public reads, TCRdb applied fastp trimming at Q25, assembled clones with MiXCR and retained in-frame beta chains. When rows share a CDR3 protein, they turn into one entry using the most common DNA and genes. The sample table contains fewer than 1 million distinct CDR3 sequences; only one count was recorded for approximately 15% of them. The top ten hold approximately 5% of the sample. This clonotype has just a few counts. This receptor's antigen is unknown. Per-base quality was not reported, and no clone a single base away is much larger than it. The CDR3 starts with the cysteine, ends with the phenylalanine, and has 16 residues. CDR3 DNA only is kept here, 48 bases in frame from base 1.

The treatment or condition label, read with the paper, signifies: allogeneic hematopoietic cell transplantation with graft depleted of TCRalphabeta T cells and CD19 B cells. TCRalphabeta/CD19-depleted allogeneic hematopoietic cell grafts were given to the transplant recipients, all of whom were children. This specimen consisted of PBMCs, mostly from graft donor cells, obtained 360 days after TCRalphabeta/CD19-depleted stem cell transplant. The sequence joins TRBV21-1 to TRBJ2-3; the DNA was not used to check the table's D call, TRBD2. TRBV21-1 is a pseudogene segment. This TCR came from a male patient younger than 18 who had a stem cell transplant for acute lymphoblastic leukemia, so the T cells may come from the graft donor. The DNA is TGTGCCAGCAGCAACTGGGAGGGCCATCGCACAGATACGCAGTATTTT. The translation is CASSNWEGHRTDTQYF.